Sequencing of this T cell receptor (beta chain) was carried out in a study of monozygotic twins with inflammatory bowel disease. Overall study findings and caveats: No difference in repertoire similarity was seen between concordant and discordant twins, possibly because power was limited. Variability may have been added to patient repertoires by differing immunosuppressive treatments. Evidence did not back any single strong signal or clonotype linked to IBD.

As to this clonotype: Its antigen remains unknown.

Germline lookup yields CDR1 SGHKS and CDR2 YYEKEE (reference sequence). The CDR3 length is 15 residues. TCRdb re-called the 5' RACE reads; one entry per CDR3 protein, DNA not given. This sample contains 300,000 to 450,000 distinct CDR3 sequences. The V and J genes are TRBV5-5 and TRBJ2-5; TCRdb designates TRBD1, a call that cannot be tested without DNA. The receptor comes from a human donor with ulcerative colitis or Crohn's disease, or a healthy co-twin of an affected twin (not recorded which). The source material was blood. The CDR3: CASSLMGPLQETQYF.